The clone carrying this T cell receptor beta chain has just a few counts. Clones were sequenced by immunoSEQ multiplex PCR, and TCRdb holds only the in-frame ones, with some missing. The repertoire holds about 46,000 clones, with 65% to 85% as singletons. This sample is part of a study of PD-1 blockade in classical Hodgkin lymphoma. There was relapse after autologous stem cell transplantation in every patient, and there was variation in brentuximab vedotin exposure. The sample here was peripheral blood mononuclear cells (PBMCs), taken at baseline. The TCR originated in a human donor with classical Hodgkin lymphoma.

Here the CDR3 reads CASSEVVGMNTEAFF. CDR3 in DNA: TGTGCCAGCAGTGAAGTGGTCGGGATGAACACTGAAGCTTTCTTT. This chain links TRBV6-1 with TRBJ1-1; no reliable D call. The length of the CDR3 is 15 residues. Germline V gene sequence: CDR1 MNHNS, CDR2 SASEGT. V gave up 1 base and J gave up 0 bases, with 9 bases separating them.